These 22 T cell receptor beta chains came from one sample sequenced in a study of T cells in Graves' hyperthyroidism and ophthalmopathy. Amplification of TCR beta CDR3 regions was performed using RNA transcripts as template. The HTBI primer set served for first-round RT-PCR of the TCR CDR3. TCRdb re-derived calls from the multiplex PCR reads in MiXCR, one entry per CDR3 protein. Counted here are around 280,000 distinct CDR3 sequences, more than 10% occurring once; the ten biggest clones make up roughly 7.5%. Input material: blood. These TCRs come from a woman aged 25 to 39 with Graves' hyperthyroidism that later progressed to Graves' ophthalmopathy.

The V gene is TRBV6-1, the J gene TRBJ2-4, with 11 bases matching TRBD2. This CDR3 comprises 16 residues. Germline V lookup: CDR1 MNHNS, CDR2 SASEGT. V trimming: 4 bases; J trimming: 3 bases; junction bases outside the gene matches: 5. CDR3 nucleotide sequence: TGTGCCAGCAGTGCACTAGCGGGAGAGTTCAAAAACATTCAGTACTTC. Its translation: CASSALAGEFKNIQYF.

This clonotype was recorded at least ten times. The V call is TRBV28, the J call TRBJ2-7, with TRBD2 identical over 9 bases. Trimming at V came to 5 bases and at J to 6 bases, leaving 11 bases not matched to a gene. CDR1 and CDR2 (germline): MDHEN, SYDVKM. The CDR3 runs 15 residues. CDR3 sequence (DNA): TGTGCCAGCAGTCCCCCCCGCGGGAGGGCTTCCGAGCAGTACTTC. Protein sequence: CASSPPRGRASEQYF. Looking up the rest from reference TRBV28 and TRBJ2-7 gives the full variable domain: DVKVTQSSRYLVKRTGEKVFLECVQDMDHENMFWYRQDPGLGLRLIYFSYDVKMKEKGDIPEGYSVSREKKERFSLILESASTNQTSMYLCASSPPRGRASEQYFGPGTRLTVT.

This clonotype has a count of ten or more. The V and J genes are TRBV20-1 and TRBJ2-5; D is possibly TRBD1 or TRBD2 (5 bases each). The V gene lost 0 bases and the J gene lost 7 bases, with 18 bases spanning the gap. CDR3 size: 15 residues. The germline CDR1 and CDR2 sequences are DFQATT and SNEGSKA (reference sequence). The CDR3 region is CSARDLGDPEGTQYF. The DNA for the CDR3 is TGCAGTGCTAGAGATCTCGGGGACCCTGAAGGGACCCAGTACTTC.

This clonotype was found many times. This CDR3 reads CASSLGPGQGAYEQYF. In nucleotides, the CDR3 is TGTGCCAGCAGCTTAGGTCCGGGACAGGGAGCGTACGAGCAGTACTTC. J is TRBJ2-7 and V is TRBV11-1, with 9 bases lining up with TRBD1. V trimming: 1 base; J trimming: 4 bases; junction bases outside the gene matches: 8. The CDR3 consists of 16 residues. CDR1 and CDR2 (germline): SGHAT, FQDESV (reference sequence).

This clonotype was picked up many times. The chain combines TRBV5-4 with TRBJ2-3; D gene uncertain. The germline V gene has CDR1 SGHNT and CDR2 YYREEE (reference sequence). V was pared by 0 bases and J by 2 bases, with 7 bases between. The CDR3 sequence is 14 residues long. This CDR3 reads CASSLGLDTDTQYF. The CDR3 region has the DNA TGTGCCAGCAGCTTGGGACTCGACACAGATACGCAGTATTTT.

This clonotype came up many times. The chain recombines TRBV12-3 or TRBV12-4 with TRBJ2-2; TRBD1 agrees at 7 bases. The CDR3 runs 17 residues. The V segment lost 5 bases and the J segment 0 bases; nucleotides outside the gene matches: 9. CDR3 protein: CASSPPGTVANTGELFF. CDR3 nucleotide sequence: TGTGCCAGCAGTCCGCCCGGGACAGTCGCGAACACCGGGGAGCTGTTTTTT.

This clonotype has only a few counts. One base away lies a much larger clone, so this may be a sequencing read error. Given the absence of the conserved phenylalanine or tryptophan at the CDR3 end, a read error is likely. The genes are TRBV6-8 and TRBJ2-3, with D perhaps matching TRBD1 (5 bases). Trimming removed 0 bases from V and 0 bases from J, with 10 bases in between. From germline, CDR1 is MNHGY and CDR2 SAAAGT. CDR3 length: 16 amino acids. The CDR3 protein is CASSYSYRPSTDTQYI. The CDR3 DNA reads TGTGCCAGCAGTTACTCGTACAGGCCCAGCACAGATACGCAGTATATT.

The V gene is TRBV6-1, the J gene TRBJ2-5; D is uncertain. Germline V CDR1 and CDR2: MNHNS, SASEGT. The germline V and J ends were trimmed by 5 bases and 6 bases, with 13 bases remaining between them. The CDR3 contains 13 residues. The CDR3 loop is CASSYAWGQTQYF. The CDR3 nucleotides read TGTGCCAGCAGTTACGCTTGGGGTCAGACCCAGTACTTC.

This clonotype was recorded a few times. It is likely a read error, because the conserved phenylalanine at the end of the CDR3 is missing. The chain combines TRBV6-2 or TRBV6-3 with TRBJ2-1; 7 bases fit TRBD2. Germline V gives CDR1 MNHEY, CDR2 SVGEGT. V dropped 7 bases and J dropped 0; count of bases not matched to a gene: 3. The CDR3 extends over 14 amino acids. The CDR3 here is CASTLAGSYNEQFL. The CDR3 bases are TGTGCCAGCACCTTAGCGGGCTCCTACAATGAGCAGTTCCTC.

This clonotype occurred a few times. V and J are TRBV4-1 and TRBJ2-2; 10 nucleotides match TRBD2. The V and J ends lost 0 bases and 6 bases, in that order; junction bases with no gene match: 4. CDR1 and CDR2 from the germline V gene are MGHRA and YSYEKL. CDR3 length: 16 amino acids. CDR3 coding DNA: TGCGCCAGCAGCCAAGATCTAGCGGGAGAGTCCGGGGAGCTGTTTTTT. Amino acid sequence: CASSQDLAGESGELFF.

V usage is TRBV15 and J usage is TRBJ1-5; no clear D. Germline values: CDR1 LNHNV, CDR2 YYDKDF (reference sequence). The V end lost 2 bases, the J end lost 5 bases, and 10 bases lay between the germline ends. The length of the CDR3 is 14 residues. As DNA, the CDR3 is TGTGCCACCAGCAGACAGGTAGGCGATCAGCCCCAGCATTTT. Its protein is CATSRQVGDQPQHF.

This clonotype came up many times. V usage is TRBV18 and J usage is TRBJ2-7, with 12 positions matching TRBD2. This CDR3 spans 15 amino acids. V dropped 5 bases and J dropped 2; count of bases not matched to a gene: 4. CDR1 KGHSH and CDR2 LQKENI come from the germline V gene. The CDR3 DNA follows: TGTGCCAGCTCAAGGACTAGCGGGAACCCCTACGAGCAGTACTTC. It codes for CASSRTSGNPYEQYF.

This clonotype appeared many times. The V gene is TRBV2, the J gene TRBJ2-5, with D tentatively TRBD1 (5 bases). Germline V CDR1 and CDR2: SNHLY, FYNNEI. Trimming pared 8 bases from V and 1 base from J, leaving 11 bases between. This CDR3 has 13 amino acids. The CDR3 DNA sequence: TGTGCCAGCGAAAGGGGATCCCAAGAGACCCAGTACTTC. It is translated as CASERGSQETQYF.

This clonotype was seen just once. V is TRBV19 and J is TRBJ1-5; D gene ambiguous. The germline V gene has CDR1 LNHDA and CDR2 SQIVND (reference sequence). Trimming left V 4 bases short and J 9 bases short, with 19 bases between. The CDR3 is 15 residues long. The chain's CDR3 is CASSTSPPNNLPQHF. The CDR3 DNA sequence: TGTGCCAGTAGTACGTCTCCACCGAATAACCTGCCCCAGCATTTT.

The chain's CDR3 is CASSLDGGDNTEAFF. The DNA of the CDR3 is TGCGCCAGCAGTTTAGACGGGGGGGATAACACTGAAGCTTTCTTT. The rearrangement uses TRBV5-1 and TRBJ1-1; possible D gene TRBD1, 5 bases. The V end was cut by 5 bases, the J end by 2 bases, with 16 bases between. CDR3 length: 15 residues. CDR1 and CDR2 (germline): SGHRS, YFSETQ. Using reference TRBV5-1 and TRBJ1-1 for the parts outside the CDR3, the full variable domain is KAGVTQTPRYLIKTRGQQVTLSCSPISGHRSVSWYQQTPGQGLQFLFEYFSETQRNKGNFPGRFSGRQFSNSRSEMNVSTLELGDSALYLCASSLDGGDNTEAFFGQGTRLTVV.

There are a few counts of this clonotype. CDR3 bases: TGTGCCACTCAAGGGGGTGGCCAGGGCACAGATACGCAGTATTTT. Its protein product is CATQGGGQGTDTQYF. The rearrangement links TRBV28 to TRBJ2-3; TRBD1 is a possible D gene (6 bases). The CDR3 length is 15 residues. Trimming removed 10 bases at V and 1 base at J, with 18 bases between. CDR1 MDHEN and CDR2 SYDVKM come from the germline V gene.

There are many counts of this clonotype. The genes are TRBV4-1 and TRBJ2-2, with D possibly matching TRBD2 (5 bases). The CDR3 is made up of 17 amino acids. Germline CDR1 is MGHRA and CDR2 is YSYEKL. V lost 1 base and J 4 bases, leaving 16 bases between the germline ends. The CDR3 DNA reads as TGCGCCAGCAGCCAAGTCGTCAGCTTAAGCGGCACCGGGGAGCTGTTTTTT. This encodes CASSQVVSLSGTGELFF.

This chain joins TRBV12-3 or TRBV12-4 and TRBJ2-3, with TRBD1 matching over 8 bases. V gave up 5 bases and J gave up 2 bases; unmatched junction bases: 9. CDR3 length: 16 residues. The CDR3 DNA sequence: TGTGCCAGCAGTCCTAGGACAGGGAAGATCACAGATACGCAGTATTTT. It codes for CASSPRTGKITDTQYF.

This clonotype was seen just once. The chain links TRBV6-1 to TRBJ2-1, with 7 bases that match TRBD2. CDR1 MNHNS and CDR2 SASEGT come from the germline V gene. J lost 0 bases, V lost 3 bases, and 5 bases had no gene match. This CDR3 has 16 amino acids. The CDR3 is CASSEAGVSSYNEQFF. The CDR3 DNA reads as TGTGCCAGCAGTGAGGCGGGAGTGAGCTCCTACAATGAGCAGTTCTTC.

The chain has TRBV29-1 and TRBJ1-2; 12 bases are shared with TRBD1. Trimming cost V 7 bases and J 4 bases; bases outside gene matches: 10. This CDR3 spans 15 amino acids. Germline CDR1 and CDR2: SQVTM and ANQGSEA. The CDR3 loop reads CSASTGQGAGYGYTF. For the CDR3, the DNA is TGCAGCGCTTCTACGGGACAGGGGGCGGGCTATGGCTACACCTTC.

The chain uses TRBV4-3 and TRBJ2-5; TRBD1 agrees at 7 bases. The J segment lost 1 base and the V segment lost 1 base, leaving 0 bases of the junction unmatched. Germline CDR1 is LGHNA and CDR2 is YSLEER. There are 14 residues in the CDR3. The CDR3 DNA sequence: TGCGCCAGCAGCCAAGGGACAGGCCAAGAGACCCAGTACTTC. This sequence encodes CASSQGTGQETQYF.

In this sample, this clonotype turned up many times. This sequence joins TRBV7-2 and TRBJ1-2, with TRBD1 as a possible D gene (6 bases). CDR1 is SGHTA and CDR2 is FQGNSA in the germline V gene. This CDR3 region has 15 residues. The V and J ends lost 6 bases and 0 bases respectively, with 14 bases between them. DNA for the CDR3: TGTGCCAGCAGTCTCCTGGACAGAGCTAACTATGGCTACACCTTC. Protein sequence: CASSLLDRANYGYTF.